This TCR beta chain stems from a study of T cells in tuberculosis. TCRdb's copy holds only in-frame clones and misses some; the assay was immunoSEQ multiplex PCR. Among about 35,000 clones, 87% were seen once, and the ten largest hold 5.4%. As to time point: new active TB diagnosis, blood taken before or within 7 days of starting treatment. The input for sequencing was PBMCs, taken at tuberculosis diagnosis. The clonotype was recovered from an adult with tuberculosis.

The CDR3 bases are TGCGCCAGCAGTACCCGACAGGGTTCCAGGGATACGCAGTATTTT. Translated: CASSTRQGSRDTQYF. This chain links TRBV10-1 with TRBJ2-3; TRBD1 matches 7 bases. CDR3 length: 15 amino acids. With V trimmed by 5 bases and J by 6 bases, 11 bases remained unmatched. Germline V gene data show CDR1 as WNHNN and CDR2 as SYGVQD (reference sequence).